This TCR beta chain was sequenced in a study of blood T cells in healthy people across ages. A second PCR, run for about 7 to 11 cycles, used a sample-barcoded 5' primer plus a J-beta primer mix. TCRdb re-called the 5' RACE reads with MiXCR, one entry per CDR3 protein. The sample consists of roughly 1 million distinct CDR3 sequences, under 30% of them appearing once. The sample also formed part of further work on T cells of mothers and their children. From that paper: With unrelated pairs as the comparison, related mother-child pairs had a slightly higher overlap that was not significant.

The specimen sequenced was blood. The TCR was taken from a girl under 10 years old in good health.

The CDR3 nucleotides read TGTGCCAGCTCCCCCGCGCGCGGTAGCTCCTACGAGCAGTACTTC. Residues: CASSPARGSSYEQYF. The genes are TRBV18 and TRBJ2-5; no reliable D call. The J call may be in error: the DNA end matches TRBJ2-7 better. The CDR3 is 15 residues long. Germline V CDR1 and CDR2: KGHSH, LQKENI.